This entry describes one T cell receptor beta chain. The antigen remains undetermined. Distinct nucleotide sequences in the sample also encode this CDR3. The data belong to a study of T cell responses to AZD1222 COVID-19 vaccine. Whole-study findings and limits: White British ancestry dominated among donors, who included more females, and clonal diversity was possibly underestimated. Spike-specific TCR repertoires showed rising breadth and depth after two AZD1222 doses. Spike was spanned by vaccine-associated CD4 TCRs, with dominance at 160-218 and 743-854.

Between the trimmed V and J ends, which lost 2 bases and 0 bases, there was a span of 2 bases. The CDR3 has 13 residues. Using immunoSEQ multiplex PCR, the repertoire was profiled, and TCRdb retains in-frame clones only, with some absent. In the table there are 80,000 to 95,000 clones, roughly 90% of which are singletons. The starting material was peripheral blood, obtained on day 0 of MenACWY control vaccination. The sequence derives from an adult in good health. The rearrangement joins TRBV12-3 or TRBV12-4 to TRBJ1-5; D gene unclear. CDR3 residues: CASSLNSNQPQHF. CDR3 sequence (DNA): TGTGCCAGCAGTTTAAATAGCAATCAGCCCCAGCATTTT.